This T cell receptor beta chain was obtained from a study of T cells in Graves' hyperthyroidism and ophthalmopathy. Study-wide context: Peripheral blood collection took place at initial diagnosis, before any treatment.

Patients aged 18 to 65 had newly diagnosed hyperthyroidism that had lasted under 2 months. Not enrolled were patients with uncontrolled infection, other autoimmune disease, pregnancy or lactation. Germline CDR1 is SGHRS and CDR2 is YFSETQ. The trim removed 2 bases at V and 0 bases at J, leaving 6 bases unmatched. CDR3 length: 17 amino acids. Amplified TCR beta CDR3 regions came from RNA transcripts. The HTBI primer set drove a first-round RT-PCR of the TCR CDR3. TCRdb fed the multiplex PCR reads into MiXCR, producing one record per CDR3 protein. The table shows about 620,000 distinct CDR3 sequences, with 15% to 20% occurring only once.

The chain combines TRBV5-1 with TRBJ2-1; TRBD2 aligns across 9 bases. The sequenced material came from blood. The sequence was obtained from a woman aged 25 to 45 with Graves' hyperthyroidism. CDR3 amino acids: CASSFSGSQSSYNEQFF. CDR3 sequence (DNA): TGCGCCAGCAGCTTTAGCGGGAGCCAATCCTCCTACAATGAGCAGTTCTTC.